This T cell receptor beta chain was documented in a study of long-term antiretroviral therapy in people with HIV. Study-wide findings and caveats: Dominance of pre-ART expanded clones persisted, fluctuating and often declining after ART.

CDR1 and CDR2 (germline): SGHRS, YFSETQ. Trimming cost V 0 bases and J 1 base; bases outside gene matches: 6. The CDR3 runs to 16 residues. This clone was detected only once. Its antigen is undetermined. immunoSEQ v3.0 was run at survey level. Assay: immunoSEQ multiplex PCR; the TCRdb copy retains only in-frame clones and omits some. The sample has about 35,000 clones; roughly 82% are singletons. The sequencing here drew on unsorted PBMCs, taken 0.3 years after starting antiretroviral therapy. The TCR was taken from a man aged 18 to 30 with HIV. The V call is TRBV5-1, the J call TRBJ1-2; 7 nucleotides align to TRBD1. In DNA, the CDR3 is TGCGCCAGCAGCTTGGGGGCCGGGACAGATAACTATGGCTACACCTTC. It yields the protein CASSLGAGTDNYGYTF.